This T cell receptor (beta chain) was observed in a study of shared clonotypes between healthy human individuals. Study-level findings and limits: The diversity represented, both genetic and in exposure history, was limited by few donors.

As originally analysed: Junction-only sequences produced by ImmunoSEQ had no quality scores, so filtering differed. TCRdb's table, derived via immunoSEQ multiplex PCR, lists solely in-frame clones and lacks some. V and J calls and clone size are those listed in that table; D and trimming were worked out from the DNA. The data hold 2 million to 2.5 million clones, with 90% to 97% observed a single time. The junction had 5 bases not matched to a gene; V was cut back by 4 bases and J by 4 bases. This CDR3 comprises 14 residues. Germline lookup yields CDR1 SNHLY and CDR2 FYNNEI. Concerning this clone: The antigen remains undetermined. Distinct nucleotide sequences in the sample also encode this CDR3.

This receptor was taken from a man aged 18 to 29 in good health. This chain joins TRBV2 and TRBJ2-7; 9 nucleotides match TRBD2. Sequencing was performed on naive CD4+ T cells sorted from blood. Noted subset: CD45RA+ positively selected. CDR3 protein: CASSGGLAGYEQYF. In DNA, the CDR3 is TGTGCCAGCAGTGGGGGACTAGCTGGGTACGAGCAGTACTTC.